This T cell receptor (beta chain) was obtained from a study of T cell responses to AZD1222 COVID-19 vaccine. The data were produced by immunoSEQ multiplex PCR, yet TCRdb's version contains in-frame clones alone and is incomplete. The data contain roughly 70,000 clones, just over 90% of them singletons. This clone appeared once. With 5 bases clipped from V and 7 bases from J, the junction kept 5 bases outside the gene matches. Looked up from germline, CDR1 is SGHRS and CDR2 is YFSETQ. The CDR3 runs 14 residues. The input for sequencing was peripheral blood, taken 28 days after the second dose of the MenACWY control vaccine. The J gene is TRBJ2-1, the V gene TRBV5-1, with TRBD2 identical over 11 bases. The sequence was collected from an adult who received the MenACWY meningococcal vaccine as a control. The CDR3 sequence is CASSSGRAGNEQFF. In nucleotides, the CDR3 is TGCGCCAGCAGTAGCGGGAGGGCCGGGAATGAGCAGTTCTTC.